This entry concerns a single T cell receptor beta chain. The antigen is not known. This entry belongs to a study of shared clonotypes between healthy human individuals. Across the study: Three plates were used per donor for CD4 naive, three for CD4 memory, two for CD8 naive and one for CD8 memory.

The repertoire was sequenced with immunoSEQ multiplex PCR; TCRdb's copy has only in-frame clones and lacks some. Of 800,000 to 1,200,000 clones listed, more than 75% were seen once; the top ten hold about 0.52%. The CDR3 loop spans 14 amino acids. Germline V gene data show CDR1 as MNHNS and CDR2 as SASEGT. V was cut by 5 bases and J by 0 bases, with 9 bases left in between. All donors were healthy HIV-negative adults lacking recent acute infections or vaccinations. General study points: Only blood underwent sampling, and tissue repertoires likely differ.

The chain uses TRBV6-1 and TRBJ2-3; D not resolved. Sequencing input: memory CD4+ T cells from PBMCs. Subset denoted: CD45RA-negative fraction. This sequence was found in a man between 18 and 35 years old in good health. Some clones in this sample may be carry-over from other donors' samples. For the CDR3, the DNA is TGTGCCAGCAGTACCAGACGAAGCACAGATACGCAGTATTTT. This translates into CASSTRRSTDTQYF.